This T cell receptor (beta chain) was sequenced in a study of blood T cells in healthy people across ages. General study results and limits: Roughly linearly, TCR beta diversity per million T cells fell as age increased. Versus aged donors, long-lived donors had higher diversity and more naive CD4+ cells.

Note on this clonotype: Antigen specificity is unknown.

This CDR3 has 15 amino acids. With 3 bases clipped from V and 2 bases from J, the junction kept 5 bases outside the gene matches. PCR was performed a second time for about 7 to 11 cycles using a sample-barcoded 5' primer and a J-beta primer mix. TCRdb called the 5' RACE reads again in MiXCR, with one record for every CDR3 protein. The table has some 1.6 million distinct CDR3 sequences, almost 35% seen once; the top ten hold around 10%. Total RNA, at least 6 micrograms per sample, came from PBMCs. Sequencing used blood. The TCR comes from a woman under 40 in good health. This chain links TRBV12-3 or TRBV12-4 with TRBJ2-7, with 9 positions matching TRBD1. CDR3 loop: CASSFQGQGTYEQYF. For the CDR3, the DNA is TGTGCCAGCAGTTTCCAGGGACAGGGTACCTACGAGCAGTACTTC.